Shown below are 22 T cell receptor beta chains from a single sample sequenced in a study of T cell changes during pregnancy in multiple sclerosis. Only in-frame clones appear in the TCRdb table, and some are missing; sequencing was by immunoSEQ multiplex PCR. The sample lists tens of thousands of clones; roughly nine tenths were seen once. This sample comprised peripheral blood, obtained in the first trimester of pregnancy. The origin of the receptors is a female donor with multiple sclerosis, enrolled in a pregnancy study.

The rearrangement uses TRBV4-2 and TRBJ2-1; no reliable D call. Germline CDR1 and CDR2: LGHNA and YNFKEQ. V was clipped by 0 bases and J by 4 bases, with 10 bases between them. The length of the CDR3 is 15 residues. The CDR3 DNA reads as TGTGCCAGCAGCCAAGATAAAACAGTATACAATGAGCAGTTCTTC. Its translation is CASSQDKTVYNEQFF.

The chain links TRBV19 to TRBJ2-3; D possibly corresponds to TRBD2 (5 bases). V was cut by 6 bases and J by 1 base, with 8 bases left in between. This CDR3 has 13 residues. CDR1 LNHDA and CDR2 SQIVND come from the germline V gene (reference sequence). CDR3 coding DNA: TGTGCCAGTAGCCAAGCGGGCACAGATACGCAGTATTTT. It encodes CASSQAGTDTQYF.

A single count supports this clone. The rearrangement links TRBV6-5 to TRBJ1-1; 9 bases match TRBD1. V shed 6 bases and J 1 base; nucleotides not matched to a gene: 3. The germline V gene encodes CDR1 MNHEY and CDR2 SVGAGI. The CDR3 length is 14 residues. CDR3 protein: CASSRDRANTEAFF. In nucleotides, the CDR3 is TGTGCCAGCAGCCGGGACAGGGCGAACACTGAAGCTTTCTTT.

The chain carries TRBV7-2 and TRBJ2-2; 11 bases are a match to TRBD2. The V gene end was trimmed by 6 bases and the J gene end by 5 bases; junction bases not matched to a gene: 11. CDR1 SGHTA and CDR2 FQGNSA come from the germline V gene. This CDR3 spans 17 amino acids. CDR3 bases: TGTGCCAGCAGGGACCTACTAGCGGGGGACCATACCGGGGAGCTGTTTTTT. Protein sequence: CASRDLLAGDHTGELFF.

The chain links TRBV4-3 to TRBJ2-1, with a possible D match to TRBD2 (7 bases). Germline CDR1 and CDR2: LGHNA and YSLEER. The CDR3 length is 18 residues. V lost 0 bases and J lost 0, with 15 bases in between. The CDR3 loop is CASSQDHGGGGSYNEQFF. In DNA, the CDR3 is TGCGCCAGCAGCCAAGATCACGGAGGGGGGGGCTCCTACAATGAGCAGTTCTTC.

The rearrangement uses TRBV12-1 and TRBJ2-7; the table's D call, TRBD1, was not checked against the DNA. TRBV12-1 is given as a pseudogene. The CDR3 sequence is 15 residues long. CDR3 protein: CASSSRQVPPYEQYF. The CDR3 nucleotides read TGTGCCAGCAGCTCCAGACAGGTCCCCCCCTACGAGCAGTACTTC.

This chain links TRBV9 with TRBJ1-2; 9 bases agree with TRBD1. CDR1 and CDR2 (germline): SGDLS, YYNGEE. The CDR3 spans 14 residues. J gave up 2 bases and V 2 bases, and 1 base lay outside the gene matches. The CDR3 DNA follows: TGTGCCAGCAGCGTGGGGACAGGGAACTATGGCTACACCTTC. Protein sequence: CASSVGTGNYGYTF.

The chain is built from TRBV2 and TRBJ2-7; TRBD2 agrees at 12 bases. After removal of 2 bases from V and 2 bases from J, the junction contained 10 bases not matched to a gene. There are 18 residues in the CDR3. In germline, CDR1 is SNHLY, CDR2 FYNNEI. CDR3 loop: CASSEWWASGRVTYEQYF. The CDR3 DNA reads TGTGCCAGCAGTGAATGGTGGGCTAGCGGGAGGGTTACCTACGAGCAGTACTTC.

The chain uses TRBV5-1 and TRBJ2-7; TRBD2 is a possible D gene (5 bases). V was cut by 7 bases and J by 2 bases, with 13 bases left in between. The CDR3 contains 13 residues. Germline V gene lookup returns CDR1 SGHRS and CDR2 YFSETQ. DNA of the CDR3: TGCGCCAGCGGGAGACTGGAAGCCTACGAGCAGTACTTC. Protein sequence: CASGRLEAYEQYF.

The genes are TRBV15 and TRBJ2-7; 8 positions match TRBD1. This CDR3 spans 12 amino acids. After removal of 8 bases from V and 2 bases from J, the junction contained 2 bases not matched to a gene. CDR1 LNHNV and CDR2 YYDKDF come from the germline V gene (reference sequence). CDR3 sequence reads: CATGQGAYEQYF. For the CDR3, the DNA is TGTGCCACCGGACAGGGCGCCTACGAGCAGTACTTC.

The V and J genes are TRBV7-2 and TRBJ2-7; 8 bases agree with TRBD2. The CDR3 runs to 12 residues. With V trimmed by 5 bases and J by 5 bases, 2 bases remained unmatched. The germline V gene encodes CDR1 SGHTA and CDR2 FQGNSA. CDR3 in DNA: TGTGCCAGCAGCCGGCGGGGGGACGAGCAGTACTTC. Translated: CASSRRGDEQYF.

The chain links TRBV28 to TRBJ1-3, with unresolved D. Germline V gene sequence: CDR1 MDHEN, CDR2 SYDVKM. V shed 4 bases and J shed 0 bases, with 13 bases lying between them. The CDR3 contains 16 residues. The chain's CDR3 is CASSWPGRFSGNTIYF. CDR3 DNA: TGTGCCAGCAGTTGGCCGGGGAGGTTCTCTGGAAACACCATATATTTT.

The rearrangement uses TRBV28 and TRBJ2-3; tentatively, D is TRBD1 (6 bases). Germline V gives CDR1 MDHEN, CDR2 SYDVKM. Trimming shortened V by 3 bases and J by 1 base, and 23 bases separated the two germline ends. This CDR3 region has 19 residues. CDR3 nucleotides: TGTGCCAGCAGTTTTATCAACGTAGGACAGCAAAGAGGCACAGATACGCAGTATTTT. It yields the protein CASSFINVGQQRGTDTQYF.

This CDR3 reads CATSRPGLAGEGETQYF. As DNA, the CDR3 is TGTGCCACCAGTCGACCCGGACTAGCGGGAGAAGGGGAGACCCAGTACTTC. The V call is TRBV15, the J call TRBJ2-5; 13 bases are shared with TRBD2. Germline V gives CDR1 LNHNV, CDR2 YYDKDF (reference sequence). This CDR3 is 17 amino acids long. The ends lost 6 bases at V and 5 bases at J; junction bases unmatched: 12. Filled out from reference TRBV15 and TRBJ2-5, the complete variable domain reads DAMVIQNPRYQVTQFGKPVTLSCSQTLNHNVMYWYQQKSSQAPKLLFHYYDKDFNNEADTPDNFQSRRPNTSFCFLDIRSPGLGDTAMYLCATSRPGLAGEGETQYFGPGTRLLVL.

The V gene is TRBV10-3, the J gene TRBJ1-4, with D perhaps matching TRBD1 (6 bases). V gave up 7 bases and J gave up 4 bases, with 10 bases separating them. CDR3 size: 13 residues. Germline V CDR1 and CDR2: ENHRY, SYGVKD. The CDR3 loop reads CAITDRINEKLFF. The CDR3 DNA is TGTGCCATCACAGACAGGATTAATGAAAAACTGTTTTTT.

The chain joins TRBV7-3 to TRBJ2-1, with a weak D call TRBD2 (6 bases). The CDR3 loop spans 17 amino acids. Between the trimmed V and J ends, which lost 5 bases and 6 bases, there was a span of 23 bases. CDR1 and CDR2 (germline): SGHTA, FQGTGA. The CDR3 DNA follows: TGTGCCAGCAGCCACTCAGGAGGGACTTCGCTCCTCAATGAGCAGTTCTTC. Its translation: CASSHSGGTSLLNEQFF.

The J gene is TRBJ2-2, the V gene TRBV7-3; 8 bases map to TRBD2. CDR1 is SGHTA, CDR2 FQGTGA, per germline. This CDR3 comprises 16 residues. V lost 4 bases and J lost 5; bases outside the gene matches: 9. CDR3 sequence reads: CASSYFGLAGTGELFF. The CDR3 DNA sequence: TGTGCCAGCAGCTATTTCGGACTAGCAGGAACCGGGGAGCTGTTTTTT.

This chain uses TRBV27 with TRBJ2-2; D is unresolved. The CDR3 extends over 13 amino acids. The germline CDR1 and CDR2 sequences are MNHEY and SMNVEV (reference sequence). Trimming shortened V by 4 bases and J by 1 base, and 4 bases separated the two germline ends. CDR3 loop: CASSYLNTGELFF. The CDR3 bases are TGTGCCAGCAGTTATCTGAACACCGGGGAGCTGTTTTTT.

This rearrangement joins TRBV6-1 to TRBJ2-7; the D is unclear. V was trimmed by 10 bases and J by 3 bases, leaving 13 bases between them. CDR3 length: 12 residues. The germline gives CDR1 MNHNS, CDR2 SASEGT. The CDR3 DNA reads TGTGCCACCCGCTTTCAGGTCTACGAGCAGTACTTC. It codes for CATRFQVYEQYF.

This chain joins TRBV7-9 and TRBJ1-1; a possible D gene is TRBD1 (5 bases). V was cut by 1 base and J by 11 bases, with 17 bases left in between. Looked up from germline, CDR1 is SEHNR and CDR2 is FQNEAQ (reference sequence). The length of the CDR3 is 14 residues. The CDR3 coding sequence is TGTGCCAGCAGCTTAGTGGGGCGGGGTGAATATGCTTTCTTT. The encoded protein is CASSLVGRGEYAFF. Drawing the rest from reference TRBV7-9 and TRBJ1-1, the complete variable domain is DTGVSQNPRHKITKRGQNVTFRCDPISEHNRLYWYRQTLGQGPEFLTYFQNEAQLEKSRLLSDRFSAERPKGSFSTLEIQRTEQGDSAMYLCASSLVGRGEYAFFGQGTRLTVV.

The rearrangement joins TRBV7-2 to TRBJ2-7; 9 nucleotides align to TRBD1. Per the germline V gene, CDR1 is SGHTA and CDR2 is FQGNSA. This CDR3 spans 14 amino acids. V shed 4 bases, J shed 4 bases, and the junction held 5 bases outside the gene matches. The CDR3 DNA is TGTGCCAGCAGCTCGACAGGGGGGACTTACGAGCAGTACTTC. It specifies CASSSTGGTYEQYF.

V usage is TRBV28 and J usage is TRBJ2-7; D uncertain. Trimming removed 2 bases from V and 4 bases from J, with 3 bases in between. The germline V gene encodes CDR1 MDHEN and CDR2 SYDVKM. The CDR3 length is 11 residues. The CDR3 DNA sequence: TGTGCCAGCAGTTTAACATACGAGCAGTACTTC. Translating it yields CASSLTYEQYF.